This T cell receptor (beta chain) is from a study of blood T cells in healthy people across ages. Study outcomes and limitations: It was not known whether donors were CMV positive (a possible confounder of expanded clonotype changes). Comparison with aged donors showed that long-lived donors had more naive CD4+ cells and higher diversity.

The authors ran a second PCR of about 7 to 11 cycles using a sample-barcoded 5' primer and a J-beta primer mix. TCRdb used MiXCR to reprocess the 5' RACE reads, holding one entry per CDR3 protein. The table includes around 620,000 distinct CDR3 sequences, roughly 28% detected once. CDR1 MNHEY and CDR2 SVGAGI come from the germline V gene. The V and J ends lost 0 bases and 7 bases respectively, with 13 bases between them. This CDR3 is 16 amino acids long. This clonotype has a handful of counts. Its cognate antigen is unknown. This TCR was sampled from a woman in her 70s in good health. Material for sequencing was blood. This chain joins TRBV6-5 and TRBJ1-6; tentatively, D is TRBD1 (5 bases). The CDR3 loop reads CASSYSPRDGNSPLHF. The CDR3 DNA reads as TGTGCCAGCAGTTACTCCCCCCGGGACGGAAATTCACCCCTCCACTTT.